These 9 T cell receptor beta chains originate from one sample sequenced in a study of cytomegalovirus exposure and HLA in healthy donors. A multiplex PCR was run with 60 Vbeta primers and 13 Jbeta primers. The repertoire was sequenced with immunoSEQ multiplex PCR; TCRdb's copy has only in-frame clones and lacks some. The data show about 120,000 clones, over 80% seen once. The specimen was PBMCs. Receptors were obtained from a man aged 50 to 59 in good health and CMV-seronegative.

This rearrangement joins TRBV6-1 to TRBJ1-2; D may be TRBD1 (6 bases). V lost 8 bases, J lost 3 bases, and 13 bases lay in between. The CDR3 is 13 amino acids. Germline V gives CDR1 MNHNS, CDR2 SASEGT. The CDR3 DNA reads TGTGCCAGCTGGGCAGGGGTATACTATGGCTACACCTTC. This codes for CASWAGVYYGYTF.

The CDR3 DNA reads TGTGCCAGCAGACATGACAGGGGCCAAGAGACCCAGTACTTC. Encoded protein: CASRHDRGQETQYF. The genes are TRBV6-5 and TRBJ2-5; 8 bases agree with TRBD1. The length of the CDR3 is 14 residues. In germline, CDR1 is MNHEY, CDR2 SVGAGI. The trim removed 6 bases at V and 1 base at J, leaving 4 bases unmatched.

In this sample, this clone turned up once. The chain recombines TRBV30 with TRBJ2-2; the D gene is possibly TRBD2 (6 bases). Germline V gene data show CDR1 as GTSNPN and CDR2 as SVGIG (reference sequence). The V end lost 2 bases, the J end lost 6 bases, and 16 bases lay between the germline ends. The CDR3 sequence is 15 residues long. Here the CDR3 DNA reads TGTGCCTGGAGTCCTACGTTCGGGGAGGCCGGGGAGCTGTTTTTT. This sequence encodes CAWSPTFGEAGELFF.

V is TRBV28 and J is TRBJ2-7; TRBD1 matches at 8 bases. Germline V gene lookup returns CDR1 MDHEN and CDR2 SYDVKM. This CDR3 comprises 13 residues. J lost 9 bases, V lost 2 bases, and 6 bases had no gene match. The CDR3 DNA sequence: TGTGCCAGCAGTTTAGGACAGGGTTGGATGCAGTACTTC. Translating it yields CASSLGQGWMQYF.

The rearrangement uses TRBV7-2 and TRBJ1-2, with D hard to call. Germline V gene data show CDR1 as SGHTA and CDR2 as FQGNSA. V lost 5 bases and J lost 2, with 18 bases in between. The CDR3 contains 16 residues. The CDR3 spells CASSADFWARNYGYTF. The DNA for the CDR3 is TGTGCCAGCAGCGCAGATTTCTGGGCCAGGAACTATGGCTACACCTTC.

J is TRBJ1-2 and V is TRBV28; 7 nucleotides align to TRBD1. This CDR3 is 13 amino acids long. The V and J ends lost 6 bases and 5 bases, in that order; junction bases with no gene match: 6. Germline CDR1 is MDHEN and CDR2 is SYDVKM. Here the CDR3 reads CASSSTGDYGYTF. CDR3 coding DNA: TGTGCCAGCAGCTCTACAGGGGATTATGGCTACACCTTC.

V gene TRBV2 combines with J gene TRBJ2-7; 8 nucleotides align to TRBD1. V lost 8 bases and J lost 2; bases outside the gene matches: 2. From germline, CDR1 is SNHLY and CDR2 FYNNEI. The CDR3 runs 12 residues. The CDR3 DNA follows: TGTGCCAGCCGGGACAGGACCTACGAGCAGTACTTC. This gives the protein CASRDRTYEQYF. Together with reference TRBV2 and TRBJ2-7, the CDR3 gives the full variable domain: EPEVTQTPSHQVTQMGQEVILRCVPISNHLYFYWYRQILGQKVEFLVSFYNNEISEKSEIFDDQFSVERPDGSNFTLKIRSTKLEDSAMYFCASRDRTYEQYFGPGTRLTVT.

This chain uses TRBV4-2 with TRBJ2-3; D gene uncertain. Germline V gene data show CDR1 as LGHNA and CDR2 as YNFKEQ. The V gene lost 0 bases and the J gene lost 3 bases, with 13 bases spanning the gap. The CDR3 is 16 amino acids. The DNA of the CDR3 is TGTGCCAGCAGCCAAGATGCGCGTTCGCGTACAGATACGCAGTATTTT. This translates into CASSQDARSRTDTQYF.

This clone was seen only a few times. The chain carries TRBV28 and TRBJ2-7; 7 nucleotides align to TRBD1. Trimming cost V 6 bases and J 4 bases; bases outside gene matches: 3. The CDR3 runs 12 residues. The germline V gene encodes CDR1 MDHEN and CDR2 SYDVKM. The CDR3 DNA sequence: TGTGCCAGCAGCCGGGACAGATACGAGCAGTACTTC. It specifies CASSRDRYEQYF.